This T cell receptor (beta chain) was sequenced for a study of blood T cell repertoires in COVID-19. The table came from immunoSEQ multiplex PCR; TCRdb's copy has only in-frame clones and leaves some out. The sample contains about 140,000 clones, approximately 82% of which appear only once. CDR3 length equals 16 residues. CDR1 is LGHNA and CDR2 is YNFKEQ in the germline V gene. J lost 1 base, V lost 3 bases, and 4 bases had no gene match. Sequenced: peripheral blood. The chain links TRBV4-2 to TRBJ2-2, with 8 nucleotides matching TRBD2. The sequence derives from a human donor in a cohort sampled during active COVID-19. The CDR3 reads CASSHAGTRNTGELFF. The CDR3 DNA is TGTGCCAGCAGCCATGCCGGGACTAGGAACACCGGGGAGCTGTTTTTT.